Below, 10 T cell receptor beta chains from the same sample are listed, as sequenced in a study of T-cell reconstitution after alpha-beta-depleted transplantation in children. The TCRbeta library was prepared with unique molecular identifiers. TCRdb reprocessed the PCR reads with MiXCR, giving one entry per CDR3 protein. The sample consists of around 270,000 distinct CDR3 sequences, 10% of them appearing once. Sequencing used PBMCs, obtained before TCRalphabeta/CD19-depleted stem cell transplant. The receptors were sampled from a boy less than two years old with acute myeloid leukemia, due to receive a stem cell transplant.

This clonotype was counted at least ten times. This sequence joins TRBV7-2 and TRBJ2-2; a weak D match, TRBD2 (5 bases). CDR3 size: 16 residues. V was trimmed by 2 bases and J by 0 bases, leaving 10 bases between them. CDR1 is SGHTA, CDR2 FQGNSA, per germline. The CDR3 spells CASSLKRDPNTGELFF. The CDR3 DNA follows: TGTGCCAGCAGCTTAAAGAGGGATCCGAACACCGGGGAGCTGTTTTTT.

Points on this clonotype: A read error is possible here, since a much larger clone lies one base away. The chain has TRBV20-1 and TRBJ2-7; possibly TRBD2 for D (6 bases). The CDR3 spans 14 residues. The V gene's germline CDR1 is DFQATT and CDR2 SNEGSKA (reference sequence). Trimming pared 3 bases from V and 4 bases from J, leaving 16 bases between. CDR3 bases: TGCAGTGCTAGTTTTGAGGGGAGGTTGTACGAGCAGTACTTC. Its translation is CSASFEGRLYEQYF.

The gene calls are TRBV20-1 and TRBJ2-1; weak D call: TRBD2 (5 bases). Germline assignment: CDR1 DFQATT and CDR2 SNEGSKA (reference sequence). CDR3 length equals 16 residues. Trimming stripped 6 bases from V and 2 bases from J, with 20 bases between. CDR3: CSAPSSGSGTYNEQFF. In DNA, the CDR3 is TGCAGTGCACCATCCTCGGGGAGCGGTACCTACAATGAGCAGTTCTTC.

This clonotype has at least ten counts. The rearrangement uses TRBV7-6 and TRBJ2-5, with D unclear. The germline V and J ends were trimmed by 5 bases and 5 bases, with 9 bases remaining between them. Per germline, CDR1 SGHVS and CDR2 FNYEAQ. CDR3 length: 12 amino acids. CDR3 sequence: CASSEISETQYF. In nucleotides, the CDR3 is TGTGCCAGCAGCGAGATTTCCGAGACCCAGTACTTC.

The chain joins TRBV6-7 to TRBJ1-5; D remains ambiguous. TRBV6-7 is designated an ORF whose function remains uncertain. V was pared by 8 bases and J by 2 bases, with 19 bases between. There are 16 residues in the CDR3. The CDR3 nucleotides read TGTGCCAGCCCCCAAGCCCAGGTTCTTGGCAATCAGCCCCAGCATTTT. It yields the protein CASPQAQVLGNQPQHF.

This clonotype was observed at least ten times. The CDR3 is CASSPRGRGSNQPQHF. The CDR3 DNA follows: TGTGCCAGCAGCCCGCGGGGTAGGGGGAGCAATCAGCCCCAGCATTTT. This chain connects TRBV7-8 to TRBJ1-5; possible D gene TRBD1, 6 bases. This CDR3 region has 16 residues. Trimming stripped 5 bases from V and 1 base from J, with 15 bases between. Germline V gene data show CDR1 as SGHVS and CDR2 as FQNEAQ.

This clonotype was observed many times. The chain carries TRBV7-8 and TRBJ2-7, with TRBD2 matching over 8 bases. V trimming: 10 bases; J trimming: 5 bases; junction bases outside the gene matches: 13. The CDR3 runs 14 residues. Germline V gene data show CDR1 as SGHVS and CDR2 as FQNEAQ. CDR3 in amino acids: CATQGFSGAHEQYF. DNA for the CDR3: TGTGCCACCCAAGGGTTTAGCGGGGCCCACGAGCAGTACTTC. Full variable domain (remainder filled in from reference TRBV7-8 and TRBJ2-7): GAGVSQSPRYKVAKRGQDVALRCDPISGHVSLFWYQQALGQGPEFLTYFQNEAQLDKSGLPSDRFFAERPEGSVSTLKIQRTQQEDSAVYLCATQGFSGAHEQYFGPGTRLTVT.

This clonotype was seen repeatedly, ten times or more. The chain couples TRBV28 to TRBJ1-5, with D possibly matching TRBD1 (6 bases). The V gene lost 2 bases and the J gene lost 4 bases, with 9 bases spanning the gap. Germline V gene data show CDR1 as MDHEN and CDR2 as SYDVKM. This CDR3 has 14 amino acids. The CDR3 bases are TGTGCCAGCAGTTTAGTCCAGGGGAATCAGCCCCAGCATTTT. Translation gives CASSLVQGNQPQHF.

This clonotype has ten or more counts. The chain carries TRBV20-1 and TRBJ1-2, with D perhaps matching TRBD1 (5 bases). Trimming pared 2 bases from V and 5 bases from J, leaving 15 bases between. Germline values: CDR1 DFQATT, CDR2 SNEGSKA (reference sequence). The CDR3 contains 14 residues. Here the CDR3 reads CSARLAGGGYGYTF. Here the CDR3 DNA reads TGCAGTGCTAGACTTGCGGGGGGAGGGTATGGCTACACCTTC.

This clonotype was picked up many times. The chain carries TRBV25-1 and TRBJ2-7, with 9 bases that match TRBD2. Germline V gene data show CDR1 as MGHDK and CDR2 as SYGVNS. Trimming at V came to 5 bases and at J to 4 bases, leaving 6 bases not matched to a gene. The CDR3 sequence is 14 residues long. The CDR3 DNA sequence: TGTGCCAGCAGTCCCGGGACTAGCACTTACGAGCAGTACTTC. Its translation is CASSPGTSTYEQYF.